Sequencing of this T cell receptor beta chain was carried out in a study of blood T cell repertoires in COVID-19. Background on the study: Donors in the United States, Italy and Spain gave samples during acute or convalescent COVID-19. PBMCs, B-cell-depleted T cells, or T cells provided the cDNA or gDNA that made up the material.

The germline V gene has CDR1 SGHTA and CDR2 FQGTGA. Deletions cut 5 bases from V and 4 bases from J, with 11 bases between. The CDR3 sequence is 13 residues long. Original methodology: Reference gene primer amplification gave nucleated cell count estimates. The table came from immunoSEQ multiplex PCR; TCRdb's copy has only in-frame clones and leaves some out. That table furnishes V, J and clone size, whereas the DNA furnished D and trimming. Of 300,000 to 450,000 clones in the sample, about 90% were seen once. The study recruited exposed participants who had met a COVID-19 case within 2 weeks before entry.

The J gene is TRBJ1-2, the V gene TRBV7-3, with D possibly TRBD1 on 5 matching bases. Sequenced input: PBMCs or T cells enriched from blood (not recorded which). This TCR was recovered from a woman in her 30s who had been exposed to COVID-19. CDR3 sequence (DNA): TGTGCCAGCAGCCCGACAGCCTTCTATGGCTACACCTTC. Its protein is CASSPTAFYGYTF. The entire variable domain, with the rest obtained from reference TRBV7-3 and TRBJ1-2, is as follows: GAGVSQTPSNKVTEKGKYVELRCDPISGHTALYWYRQSLGQGPEFLIYFQGTGAADDSGLPNDRFFAVRPEGSVSTLKIQRTERGDSAVYLCASSPTAFYGYTFGSGTRLTVV.